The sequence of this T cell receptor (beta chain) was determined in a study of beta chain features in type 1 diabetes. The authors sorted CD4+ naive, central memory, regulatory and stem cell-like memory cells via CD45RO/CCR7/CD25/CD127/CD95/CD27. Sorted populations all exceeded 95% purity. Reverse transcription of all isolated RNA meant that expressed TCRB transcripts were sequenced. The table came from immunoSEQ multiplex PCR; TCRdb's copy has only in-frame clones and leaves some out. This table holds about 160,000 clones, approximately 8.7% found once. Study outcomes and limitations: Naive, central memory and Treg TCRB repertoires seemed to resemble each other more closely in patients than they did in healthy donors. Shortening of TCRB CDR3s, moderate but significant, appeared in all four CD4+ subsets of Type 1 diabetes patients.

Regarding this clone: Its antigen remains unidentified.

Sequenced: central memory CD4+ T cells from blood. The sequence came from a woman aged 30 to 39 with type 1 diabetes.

The CDR3 sequence is CASSPRGTNIVDAFF. The CDR3 DNA reads as TGTGCCAGCAGTCCACGAGGGACAAACATAGTTGACGCTTTCTTT. This rearrangement joins TRBV27 to TRBJ1-1; tentative D call: TRBD1 (6 bases). This CDR3 comprises 15 residues. V lost 5 bases to trimming and J lost 11 bases, with 24 bases between them. CDR1 MNHEY and CDR2 SMNVEV come from the germline V gene (reference sequence).